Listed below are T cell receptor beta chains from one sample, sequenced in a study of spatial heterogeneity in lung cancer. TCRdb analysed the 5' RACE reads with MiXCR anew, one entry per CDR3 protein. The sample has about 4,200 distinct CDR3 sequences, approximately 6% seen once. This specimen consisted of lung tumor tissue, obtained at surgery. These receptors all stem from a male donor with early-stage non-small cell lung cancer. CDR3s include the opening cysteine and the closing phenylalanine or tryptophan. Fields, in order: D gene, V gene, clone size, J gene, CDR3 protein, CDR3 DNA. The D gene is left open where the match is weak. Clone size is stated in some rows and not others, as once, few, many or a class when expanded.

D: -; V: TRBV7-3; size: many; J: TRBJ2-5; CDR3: CASSLGTRHPPQETQYF; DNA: TGTGCCAGCAGCTTAGGGACCCGACACCCACCCCAAGAGACCCAGTACTTC
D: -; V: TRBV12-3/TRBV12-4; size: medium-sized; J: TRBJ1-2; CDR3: CASSLTQGTYGYTF; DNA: TGTGCCAGCAGTTTAACCCAGGGGACCTATGGCTACACCTTC
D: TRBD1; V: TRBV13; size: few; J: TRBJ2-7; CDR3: CASSSIRDRGPREQYF; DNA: TGTGCCAGCAGCTCCATCCGGGACAGGGGGCCCCGCGAGCAGTACTTC
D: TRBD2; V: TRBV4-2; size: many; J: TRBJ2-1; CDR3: CASSLSTSGSNNEQFF; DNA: TGTGCCAGCAGCCTCTCGACTAGCGGGAGCAACAATGAGCAGTTCTTC
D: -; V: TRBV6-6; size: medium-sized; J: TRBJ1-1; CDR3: CASSYQRTEAFF; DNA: TGTGCCAGCAGTTACCAGCGGACTGAAGCTTTCTTT
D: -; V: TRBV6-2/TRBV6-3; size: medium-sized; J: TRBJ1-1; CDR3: CASLDRPNTEAFF; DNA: TGTGCCAGCTTAGACAGGCCGAACACTGAAGCTTTCTTT
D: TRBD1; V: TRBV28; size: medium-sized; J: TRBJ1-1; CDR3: CASRGMDRAARDTEAFF; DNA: TGTGCCAGCAGGGGGATGGACAGGGCCGCCCGGGACACTGAAGCTTTCTTT
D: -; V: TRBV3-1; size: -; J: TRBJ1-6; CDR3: CASSRGDLYNSPLHF; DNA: TGTGCCAGCAGCCGTGGGGACCTCTATAATTCACCCCTCCACTTT
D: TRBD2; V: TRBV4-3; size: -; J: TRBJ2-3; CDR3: CASSQEPPGLAGGSARTQYF; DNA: TGCGCCAGCAGCCAGGAGCCCCCGGGACTAGCGGGGGGCAGCGCTCGGACGCAGTATTTT
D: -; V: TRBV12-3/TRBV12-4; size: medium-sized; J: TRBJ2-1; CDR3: CASSLGVGEQFF; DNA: TGTGCCAGCAGTTTGGGGGTTGGTGAGCAGTTCTTC
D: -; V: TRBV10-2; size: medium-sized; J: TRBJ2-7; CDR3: CASTLDGTADYEQYF; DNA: TGCGCCAGCACGCTGGATGGGACTGCTGACTACGAGCAGTACTTC
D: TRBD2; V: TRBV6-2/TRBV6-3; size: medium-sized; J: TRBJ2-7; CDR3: CASSRLRSGGAYEQYF; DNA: TGTGCCAGCAGTCGCCTGCGGTCGGGAGGGGCCTACGAGCAGTACTTC
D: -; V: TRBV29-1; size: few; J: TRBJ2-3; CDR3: CSVPGRRDTQYF; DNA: TGCAGCGTACCTGGACGGAGAGATACGCAGTATTTT
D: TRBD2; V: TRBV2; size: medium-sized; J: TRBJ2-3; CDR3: CASSETLTGGGTDTQYF; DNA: TGTGCCAGCAGTGAAACGTTGACGGGGGGAGGCACAGATACGCAGTATTTT
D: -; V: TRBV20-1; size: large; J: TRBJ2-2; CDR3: CSARDRGRTGELFF; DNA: TGCAGTGCTAGAGACAGGGGACGGACCGGGGAGCTGTTTTTT
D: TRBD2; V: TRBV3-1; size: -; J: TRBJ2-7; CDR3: CASSQTAGETYEQYF; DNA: TGTGCCAGCAGCCAAACAGCGGGAGAGACCTACGAGCAGTACTTC
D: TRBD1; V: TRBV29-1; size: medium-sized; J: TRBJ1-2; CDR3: CSVEGWDRGIGDTF; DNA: TGCAGCGTTGAGGGATGGGACAGAGGAATTGGCGACACCTTC
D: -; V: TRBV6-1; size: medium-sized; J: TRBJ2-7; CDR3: CATGSDTPGYEQYF; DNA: TGTGCCACCGGTTCGGACACTCCGGGGTACGAGCAGTACTTC
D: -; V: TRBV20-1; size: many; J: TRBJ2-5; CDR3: CSASSPGTEQETQYF; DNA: TGCAGTGCTAGCTCGCCCGGGACGGAACAAGAGACCCAGTACTTC
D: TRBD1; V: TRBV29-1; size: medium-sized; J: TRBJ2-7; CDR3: CSVGRDRGREQYF; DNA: TGCAGCGTTGGACGGGACAGGGGGCGCGAGCAGTACTTC
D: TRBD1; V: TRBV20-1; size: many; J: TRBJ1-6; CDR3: CSARDQTGNSPLHF; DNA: TGCAGTGCTAGAGATCAGACAGGGAATTCACCCCTCCACTTT
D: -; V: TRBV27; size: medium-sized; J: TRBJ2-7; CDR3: CASSPHGQSGEQYF; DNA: TGTGCCAGCAGTCCCCACGGACAGTCGGGCGAGCAGTACTTC
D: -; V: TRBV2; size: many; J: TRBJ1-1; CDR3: CASSQDVTEAFF; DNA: TGTGCCAGCAGTCAGGACGTCACTGAAGCTTTCTTT
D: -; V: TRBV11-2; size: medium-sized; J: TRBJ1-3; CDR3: CASSSTGQLGGNTIYF; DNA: TGTGCCAGCAGCTCGACAGGCCAACTTGGAGGAAACACCATATATTTT
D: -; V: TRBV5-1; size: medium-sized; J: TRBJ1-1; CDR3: CASSLEGMNTEAFF; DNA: TGCGCCAGCAGCTTGGAAGGCATGAACACTGAAGCTTTCTTT
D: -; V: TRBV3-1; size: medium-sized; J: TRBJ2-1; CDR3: CASSQEVGEQFF; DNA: TGTGCCAGCAGCCAAGAGGTTGGTGAGCAGTTCTTC
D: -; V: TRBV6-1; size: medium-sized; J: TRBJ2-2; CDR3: CASSVEDSRLVTGELFF; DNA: TGTGCCAGCAGTGTAGAGGACTCCAGATTAGTCACCGGGGAGCTGTTTTTT
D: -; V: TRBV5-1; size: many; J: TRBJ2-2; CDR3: CASSLGTYTTGELFF; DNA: TGCGCCAGCAGCTTGGGTACCTACACCACCGGGGAGCTGTTTTTT
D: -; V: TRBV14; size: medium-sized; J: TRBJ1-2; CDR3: CASSPRGGSNYGYTF; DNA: TGTGCCAGCAGCCCACGGGGCGGATCTAACTATGGCTACACCTTC
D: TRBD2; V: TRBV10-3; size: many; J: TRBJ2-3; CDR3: CAIRRLAGAGDTQYF; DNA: TGTGCCATCAGGAGACTAGCGGGGGCCGGAGATACGCAGTATTTT
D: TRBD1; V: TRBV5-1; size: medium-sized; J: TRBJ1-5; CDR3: CASREHRGEPQHF; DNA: TGCGCCAGCAGAGAGCACAGGGGTGAGCCCCAGCATTTT
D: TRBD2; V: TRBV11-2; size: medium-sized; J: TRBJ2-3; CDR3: CASSTRGGADTQYF; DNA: TGTGCCAGCAGTACCCGGGGGGGGGCAGATACGCAGTATTTT
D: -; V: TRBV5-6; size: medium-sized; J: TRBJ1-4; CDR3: CASSSRHGEKLFF; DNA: TGTGCCAGCAGCTCTCGTCACGGGGAAAAACTGTTTTTT
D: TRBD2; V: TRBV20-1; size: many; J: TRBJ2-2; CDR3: CSARAGGANTGELFF; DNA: TGCAGTGCTAGAGCGGGAGGAGCGAACACCGGGGAGCTGTTTTTT
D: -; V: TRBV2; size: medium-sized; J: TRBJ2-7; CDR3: CASGGDRLHEQYF; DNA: TGTGCCAGCGGGGGGGACAGACTCCACGAGCAGTACTTC
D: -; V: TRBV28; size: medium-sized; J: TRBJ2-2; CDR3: CASIKTWGNTGELFF; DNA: TGTGCCAGCATTAAAACTTGGGGTAACACCGGGGAGCTGTTTTTT
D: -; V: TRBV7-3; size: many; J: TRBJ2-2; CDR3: CASSLWARGDTGELFF; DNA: TGTGCCAGCAGCTTATGGGCCAGGGGGGACACCGGGGAGCTGTTTTTT
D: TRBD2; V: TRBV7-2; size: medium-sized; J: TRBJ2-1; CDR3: CASTPGLADYNEQFF; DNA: TGTGCCAGCACCCCGGGACTAGCGGACTACAATGAGCAGTTCTTC
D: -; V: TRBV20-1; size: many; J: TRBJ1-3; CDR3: CSVDRGSGNTIYF; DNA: TGCAGTGTTGATCGGGGATCTGGAAACACCATATATTTT
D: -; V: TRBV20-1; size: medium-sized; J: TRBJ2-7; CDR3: CSAPLPNFSYEQYF; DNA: TGCAGTGCTCCTCTACCAAACTTTTCCTACGAGCAGTACTTC
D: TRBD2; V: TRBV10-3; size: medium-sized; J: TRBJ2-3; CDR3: CAIGLAGVDTQYF; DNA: TGTGCCATAGGGCTAGCGGGAGTAGATACGCAGTATTTT
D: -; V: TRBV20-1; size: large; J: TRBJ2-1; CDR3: CSARSEGGSYNEQFF; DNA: TGCAGTGCTAGATCAGAAGGGGGGTCCTACAATGAGCAGTTCTTC
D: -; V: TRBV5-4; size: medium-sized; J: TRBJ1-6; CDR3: CASSPEGLLNSPLHF; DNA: TGTGCCAGCAGCCCCGAGGGACTCCTAAATTCACCCCTCCACTTT
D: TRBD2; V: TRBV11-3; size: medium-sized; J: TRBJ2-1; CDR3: CASSADPGLAPNNEQFF; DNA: TGTGCCAGCAGCGCCGATCCGGGACTAGCGCCCAACAATGAGCAGTTCTTC
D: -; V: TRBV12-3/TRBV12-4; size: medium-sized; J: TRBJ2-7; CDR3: CASSADPYEQYF; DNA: TGTGCCAGCAGCGCTGACCCGTACGAGCAGTACTTC
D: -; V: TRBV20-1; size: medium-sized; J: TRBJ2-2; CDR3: CSARDKSRGGELFF; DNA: TGCAGTGCTAGAGATAAAAGCAGGGGCGGGGAGCTGTTTTTT
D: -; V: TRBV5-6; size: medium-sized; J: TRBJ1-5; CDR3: CASSSWTPSNQPQHF; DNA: TGTGCCAGCAGCTCTTGGACACCTTCAAATCAGCCCCAGCATTTT
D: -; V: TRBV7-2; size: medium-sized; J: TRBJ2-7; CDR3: CASRGGGYEQYF; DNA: TGTGCCAGCAGGGGAGGGGGATACGAGCAGTACTTC
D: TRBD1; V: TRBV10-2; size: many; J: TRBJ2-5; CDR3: CASMLGQGELETQYF; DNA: TGCGCCAGCATGCTCGGACAGGGGGAATTAGAGACCCAGTACTTC
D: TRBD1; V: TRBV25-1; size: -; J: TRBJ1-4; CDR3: CASSERGRGLSGLFF; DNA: TGTGCCAGCAGTGAAAGGGGTAGGGGGCTCTCGGGACTGTTTTTT
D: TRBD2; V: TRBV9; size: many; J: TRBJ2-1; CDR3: CASSKLAGAYNEQFF; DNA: TGTGCCAGCAGCAAATTAGCGGGAGCCTACAATGAGCAGTTCTTC
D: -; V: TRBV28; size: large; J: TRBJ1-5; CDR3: CASQWRGNQPQHF; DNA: TGTGCCAGCCAGTGGCGCGGGAATCAGCCCCAGCATTTT
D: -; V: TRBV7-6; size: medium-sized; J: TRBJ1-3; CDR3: CASSLSQGNTIYF; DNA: TGTGCCAGCAGCTTAAGCCAAGGAAACACCATATATTTT
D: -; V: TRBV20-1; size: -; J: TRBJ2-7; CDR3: CSAKTDLSYEQYF; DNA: TGCAGTGCCAAGACAGACCTCTCCTACGAGCAGTACTTC
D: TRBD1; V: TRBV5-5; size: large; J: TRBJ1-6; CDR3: CASSLSGGRTQSPLHF; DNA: TGTGCCAGCAGCCTCTCAGGGGGACGGACTCAATCACCCCTCCACTTT